There are many counts of the clone carrying this T cell receptor (beta chain). The target antigen is unknown. This entry comes from a study of neurological immune-mediated disorders. The time point is: longitudinal time-point 3. PBMCs stored at -80 C, 2 million in total, were the source of the unsorted libraries. TCRdb processed the 5' RACE reads anew with MiXCR; each CDR3 protein has one entry. Of 45,000 to 65,000 distinct CDR3 sequences in the sample, roughly 8.8% are singletons; the top ten hold 1.9%. Study-level points and caveats: The absence of any CDR3 amino acid sequence shared by expanded clones across subjects suggests that repertoires were private in all groups.

The receptor was derived from a woman aged 40 to 49 in good health. The sequenced sample consisted of PBMCs.

DNA for the CDR3: TGTGCCAGCAGCGACGGGACTAGCGGATCCTACGAGCAGTACTTC. The encoded protein is CASSDGTSGSYEQYF. The rearrangement joins TRBV7-2 to TRBJ2-7, with 11 bases lining up with TRBD2. Germline assignment: CDR1 SGHTA and CDR2 FQGNSA. Germline trimming cut 5 bases from V and 1 base from J; bases unmatched to any gene: 4. This CDR3 contains 15 residues.